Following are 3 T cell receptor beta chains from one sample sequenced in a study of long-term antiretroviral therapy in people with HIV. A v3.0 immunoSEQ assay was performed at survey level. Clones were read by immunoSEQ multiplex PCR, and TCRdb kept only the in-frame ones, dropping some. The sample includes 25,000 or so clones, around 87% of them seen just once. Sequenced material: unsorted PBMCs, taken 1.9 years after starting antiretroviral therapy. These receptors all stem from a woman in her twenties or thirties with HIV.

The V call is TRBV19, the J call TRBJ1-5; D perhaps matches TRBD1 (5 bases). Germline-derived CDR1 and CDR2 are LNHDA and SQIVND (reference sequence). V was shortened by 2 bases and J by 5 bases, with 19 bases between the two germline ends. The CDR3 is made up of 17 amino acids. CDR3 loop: CASSIRVIWGADQPQHF. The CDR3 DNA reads TGTGCCAGTAGTATAAGGGTTATCTGGGGCGCGGATCAGCCCCAGCATTTT.

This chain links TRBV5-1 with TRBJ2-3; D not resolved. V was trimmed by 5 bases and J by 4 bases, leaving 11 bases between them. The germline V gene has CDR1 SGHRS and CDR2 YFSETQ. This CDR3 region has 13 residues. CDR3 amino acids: CASSPGSADTQYF. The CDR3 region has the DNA TGCGCCAGCAGTCCTGGGTCGGCAGATACGCAGTATTTT.

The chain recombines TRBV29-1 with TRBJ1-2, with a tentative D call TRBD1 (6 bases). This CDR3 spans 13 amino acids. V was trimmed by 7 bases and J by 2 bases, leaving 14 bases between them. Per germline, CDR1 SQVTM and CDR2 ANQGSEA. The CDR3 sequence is CSAGDRLNYGYTF. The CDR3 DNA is TGCAGCGCAGGGGACCGATTAAACTATGGCTACACCTTC.